This paragraph covers one TCR beta chain sequence. What this receptor recognizes is not known. No base quality information exists; no much larger clone differs at one position. The cohort was made up of roughly 670 healthy bone marrow donors. At the time of sampling, all cohort members were nominally healthy, though unrecorded immune exposures were likely present. The donor tested CMV seronegative and was one of the 352 seronegative cohort members. A peripheral blood sample was provided by each donor, and peripheral blood mononuclear cells were used for TCR beta sequencing. The Qiagen DNeasy Blood Extraction Kit was used to extract genomic DNA from the blood cell samples. The sample comes from a study of cytomegalovirus exposure and HLA in healthy donors (dated by TCRdb to between 2016 and 2019). Broadly, across the study: According to an earlier analysis of 550 to 750 of the donors, about 190 million T cells yielded 120 million or so unique TCR beta sequences and 250 to 350 Gb of sequence data. Around 330 gigabases of sequencing data and 70 million to 100 million unique TCR sequences made up an early release that covered 500 to 650 HLA-typed donors. Of the roughly 430 genotyped donors, about 80% fell in the genetic ancestry cluster associated with self-reported Caucasian donors. The study was designed to test whether signatures of past pathogen exposure could be identified by cataloging public T cell receptors. The study profiled the T cell repertoires of 550 to 700 subjects by immunosequencing and related them to cytomegalovirus serostatus. A separate validation cohort of over 95 different subjects was used in addition to the roughly 700-subject first cohort. To predict cytomegalovirus infection status, the study brought together high-throughput TCR immunosequencing, statistical association of individual TCRs with disease status, and machine learning. A later analysis re-analyzed previously published TCR beta repertoires from 666 donors and added high-resolution HLA genotyping to study TCR occurrence patterns. The later analysis used no new phenotypic data to find candidate immune exposures, relying instead on TCR beta sequences and their occurrence across donors. An earlier analysis of 587 of the donors applied high-throughput TCR beta sequencing to assess whether each TCR beta V gene segment acted as functional or pseudogenic. Alongside the repertoire data, information on donor age, sex, ethnicity and CMV serostatus was compiled. A later genetic analysis used genome-wide SNP genotypes for about 65% of the 666 donors, treating that subset as a discovery cohort. All discovery cohort repertoires had been generated on a single sequencing platform. Class I and class II HLA loci were covered by the typing at four-digit resolution. Typing coverage varied by locus: roughly 629-630 donors for A, B, C, DRB1 and DQB1; 522 for DQA1; over 600 for DPA1; about 450 for DPB1. A few DR-DQ haplotypes were treated as single units for association and clustering because of strong linkage in the cohort. On average, around 240,000 unique TCR beta nucleotide sequences were sequenced per donor among 398 genotyped donors of the cohort, with roughly 18% of those sequences being non-productive. Overall study results and their limits: At a false discovery rate of 0.05, a later analysis linked 16,951 TCR beta sequences to specific HLA alleles. Only TCR beta chains were sequenced in this cohort, and the absence of alpha or paired-chain data limited detectable features. In a later analysis, HLA-associated TCR beta chains showed more clonal expansion and lower generation probabilities than non-associated chains that were equally common. Linkage disequilibrium might explain the correlated functional status among segregating V segments, but an unknown experimental factor could not be excluded. The only immune exposure information available for the cohort was CMV serostatus. A few of the identified cytomegalovirus-associated TCR beta chains were confirmed in vitro to be specific for cytomegalovirus antigens. According to a later analysis, parvovirus B19, influenza, CMV and Epstein-Barr virus appeared linked to several top co-occurrence clusters. The authors suggested that the approach could potentially be generalized to other disease states and immunological phenotypes. The earlier analysis of fewer than 750 of the donors excluded around 17 rarely observed V segments, including chromosome 9 orphons, because counts were too low. Broadly in line with IMGT annotations, most TCR beta V segments showed up in productive rearrangements about 87% or about 30% of the time in an earlier analysis of 587 of the donors. Across donors, most TCR sequences were observed very rarely, whereas some public TCRs were present in many individuals. A later genetic analysis associated a missense DCLRE1C variant with V-gene and J-gene trimming of TCR beta chains, and an independent cohort replicated the association. A further reported finding was that TCR beta sequences accurately predicted the HLA-A and HLA-B alleles for most subjects in the first cohort. Strong co-occurrence of HLA alleles, especially DR and DQ, made assigning TCR associations to individual alleles difficult. Presence/absence analyses assumed roughly uniform sequencing depth across donors, an assumption that may not hold. HLA typing was unavailable for some donors at each locus, so association tests used only the typed subset. In the study, around 150 TCR beta chains were listed as associated with cytomegalovirus. The 87-base-pair reads could not distinguish some IMGT-functional V segments, including TRBV6-2 and TRBV6-3, so those segments were excluded. According to a later analysis, TCR association rates differed among HLA loci, with DRB1 alleles showing the most associated TCRs and HLA-C alleles showing the fewest. The classifier was reported to diagnose cytomegalovirus status with high specificity and sensitivity in both the original cohort and the validation cohort. According to a later analysis, most CMV-associated TCR beta chains appeared to be HLA-restricted, and the HLA associations seemed to be driven largely by CMV exposure. A later genetic analysis reported fewer N-insertions in productive TCRs among donors in an Asian-associated ancestry cluster than the approximately 700-donor mean. A cluster of highly shared sequence variants was judged likely to represent a technical artifact of the sequencing pipeline.

Library preparation used the immunoSEQ multiplex PCR assay. A mixture of 60 forward primers for TCR Vbeta segments and 13 reverse primers for TCR Jbeta segments was used in the multiplex PCR. Amplification of the CDR3 region of rearranged TCR beta genes was performed with a multiplex PCR assay on genomic DNA. On the Illumina HiSeq System, the amplified TCR beta libraries were sequenced as 87-base-pair reads. The paper's data handling went like this. A later analysis tallied tens of millions of unique TCR beta chains across the approximately 670 repertoires, and some 10 million of those chains were shared by two or more donors. A nearest-neighbor algorithm error-corrected the raw reads and collapsed the reads into unique sequences, merging closely related sequences to remove PCR and sequencing errors. To assign V, D and J gene segments, CDR3 sequences were aligned to IMGT reference sequences. For a sequence to be retained, at least a six-nucleotide match to both a V gene segment and a J gene segment was required. A rearrangement was called productive if the CDR3 had no stop codons and remained in frame with V and J, and every other rearrangement was called non-productive. Following IMGT convention, CDR3 was defined as the stretch from the second conserved V-encoded cysteine to the conserved J-encoded phenylalanine. In an earlier analysis of around 540 of the donors, sequences lacking an unambiguous match to a single V gene segment were excluded. In an earlier analysis of approximately 590 of the donors, V segments were called functional above 56.7% productive rearrangements and were called segregating when the between-donor standard deviation exceeded 5%. A statistical classification framework was built to diagnose cytomegalovirus status from the catalog of TCR beta chain sequences. In a later analysis, TCR nucleotide sequences were compared against IMGT/GENE-DB human TR gene sequences so that V and J genes could be assigned. Using the TCRdist pipeline, a later analysis assigned CDR3 sequences along with most-parsimonious VDJ recombination scenarios. A later analysis defined each TCR beta chain by its CDR3 amino acid sequence plus V-gene family, and excluded reads lacking a unique V-gene family. In a later analysis, 500 to 650 highly shared, low-generation-probability nucleotide sequences were removed to address suspected cross-contamination and a sequencing artifact. For each public chain, a later analysis derived a clonal expansion index from normalized ranks of inferred template counts within each repertoire. In a later analysis, generation probabilities were computed with a VDJ recombination model fitted to out-of-frame rearrangements, and the resulting probabilities were checked against IGoR. In a later analysis, TCR-TCR, TCR-HLA and TCR-CMV co-occurrence was scored with hypergeometric tests, and a repertoire-size bias correction was applied to TCR pairs. False discovery rates were estimated in a later analysis by permuting HLA or CMV assignments 20 times. In a later analysis, co-occurring TCRs were grouped with DBSCAN, and TCRdist sequence similarity was added when clustering was performed within HLA-allele-positive subsets. Co-occurrence clustering excluded repertoires with fewer than 30,000 or more than 120,000 public chains, plus five with anomalous nucleotide sharing. TCRdb limited this immuneACCESS table to in-frame rearrangements with V and J called. A share of clones is missing; checked studies link under half to unresolved V genes, and the rest is unexplained. That table supplies the V and J calls and clone size; D and trimming were determined from the DNA. The sample contains about 180,000 clones, almost 85% of them found a single time. The ten largest clones capture approximately 0.47% of the sample.

The germline ends are 6 bases apart after V is trimmed by 0 bases and J by 0 bases. CDR1 and CDR2 are drawn from the germline V gene (reference sequence): MNHNY, SVGAGI. The CDR3 covers 14 residues, taking in both the cysteine and the phenylalanine. Of all the DNA, just the CDR3 is kept, 42 bases in frame from base 1. This receptor chain uses TRBV6-6 and TRBJ2-7; no D segment can be confidently identified. The sequenced sample consisted of PBMCs. This clonotype was obtained from a woman in her forties or fifties in good health and CMV-seronegative. CDR3 reads: CASSYSESSYEQYF. The DNA is TGTGCCAGCAGTTACTCGGAGAGCTCCTACGAGCAGTACTTC.